This record looks at one TCR beta chain sequence and its context. Its specificity is not known. Healthy donors had no documented immune events, such as infections, while sampled. Here immunoSEQ multiplex PCR was the method, and the copy in TCRdb shows in-frame clones only, minus some. The table records 95,000 to 100,000 clones, around nine tenths of them present only once. The CDR3 spans 15 residues. Germline V gives CDR1 LNHNV, CDR2 YYDKDF (reference sequence). Trimming shortened V by 3 bases and J by 5 bases, and 16 bases separated the two germline ends. This entry comes from a study of identifying expanded T cells in peripheral blood. Whole-study findings and limits: Approximately two-week clone count variance significantly increased as total template count grew. About 1.2 clones differed between technical replicates, versus about 15 and 19 over time.

The rearrangement uses TRBV15 and TRBJ1-2; D is uncertain. The TCR comes from a person aged 18-69 years in good health. Sequencing was performed on blood. The CDR3 sequence is CATSRPLGNPYGYTF. As DNA, the CDR3 is TGTGCCACCAGCAGGCCCCTCGGGAACCCATATGGCTACACCTTC.